Sequencing of this T cell receptor beta chain was carried out in a study of OX40 agonist ivuxolimab in advanced cancers. The assay was immunoSEQ multiplex PCR, and TCRdb's table has in-frame clones only and misses some. The sample includes under 80,000 clones, 70% to 90% of them seen just once. Germline assignment: CDR1 MDHEN and CDR2 SYDVKM. The CDR3 contains 14 residues. Deletions cut 2 bases from V and 8 bases from J, with 10 bases between. The sequences come from CD4+ or CD8+ T cells sorted from blood, collected in a trial of the OX40 agonist ivuxolimab. The origin of this receptor is an adult with an advanced solid tumor such as melanoma, head and neck, liver or kidney cancer. The V call is TRBV28, the J call TRBJ1-6; D uncertain. The CDR3 here is CASSLTAGHSPLHF. CDR3 bases: TGTGCCAGCAGTTTAACGGCAGGCCATTCACCCCTCCACTTT.